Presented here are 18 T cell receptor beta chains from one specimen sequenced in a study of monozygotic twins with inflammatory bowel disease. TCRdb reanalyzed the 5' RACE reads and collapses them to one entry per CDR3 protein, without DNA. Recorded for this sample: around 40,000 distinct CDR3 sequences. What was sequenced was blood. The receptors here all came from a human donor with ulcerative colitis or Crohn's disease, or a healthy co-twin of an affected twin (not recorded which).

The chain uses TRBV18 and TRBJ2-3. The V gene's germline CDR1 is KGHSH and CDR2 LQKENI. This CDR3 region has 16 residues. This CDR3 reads CASSPMEQPRTDTQYF.

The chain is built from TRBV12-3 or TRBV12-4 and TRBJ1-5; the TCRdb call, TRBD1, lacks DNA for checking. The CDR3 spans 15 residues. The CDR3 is CASSRTGTKNQPQHF.

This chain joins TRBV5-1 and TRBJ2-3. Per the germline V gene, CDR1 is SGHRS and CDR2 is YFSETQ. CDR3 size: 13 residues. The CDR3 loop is CASSLLVWDTQYF.

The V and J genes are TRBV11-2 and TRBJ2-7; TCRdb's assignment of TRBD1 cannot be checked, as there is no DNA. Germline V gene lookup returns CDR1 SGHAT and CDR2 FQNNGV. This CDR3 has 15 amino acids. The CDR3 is CASSLVRGRISEQYF.

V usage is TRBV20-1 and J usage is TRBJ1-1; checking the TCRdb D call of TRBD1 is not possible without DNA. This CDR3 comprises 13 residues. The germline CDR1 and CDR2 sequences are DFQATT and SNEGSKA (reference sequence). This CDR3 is CSARGTENTEAFF.

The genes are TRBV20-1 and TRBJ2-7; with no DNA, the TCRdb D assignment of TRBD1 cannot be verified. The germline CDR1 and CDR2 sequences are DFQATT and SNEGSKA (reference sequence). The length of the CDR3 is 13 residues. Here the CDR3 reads CSAGQGAPYEQYF.

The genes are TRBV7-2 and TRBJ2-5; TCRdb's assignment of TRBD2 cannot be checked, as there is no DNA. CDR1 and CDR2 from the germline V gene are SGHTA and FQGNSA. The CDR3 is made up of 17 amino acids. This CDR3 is CASSRQMTTRPQETQYF.

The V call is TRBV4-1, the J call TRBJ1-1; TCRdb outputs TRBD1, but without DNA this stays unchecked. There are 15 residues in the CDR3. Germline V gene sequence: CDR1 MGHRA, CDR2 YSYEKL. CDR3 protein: CASSPRTGGGTEAFF.

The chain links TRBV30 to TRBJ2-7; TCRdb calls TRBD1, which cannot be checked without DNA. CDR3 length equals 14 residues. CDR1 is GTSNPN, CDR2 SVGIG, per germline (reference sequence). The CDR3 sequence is CAWRAGDTSYEQYF.

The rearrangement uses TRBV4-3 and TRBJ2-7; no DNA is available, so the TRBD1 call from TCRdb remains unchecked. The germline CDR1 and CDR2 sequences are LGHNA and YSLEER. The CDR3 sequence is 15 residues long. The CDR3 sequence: CASSQEDRAGNEQYF.

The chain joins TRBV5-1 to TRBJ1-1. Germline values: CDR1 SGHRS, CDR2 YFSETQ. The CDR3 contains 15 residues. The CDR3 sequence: CASSLEWGMNTEAFF.

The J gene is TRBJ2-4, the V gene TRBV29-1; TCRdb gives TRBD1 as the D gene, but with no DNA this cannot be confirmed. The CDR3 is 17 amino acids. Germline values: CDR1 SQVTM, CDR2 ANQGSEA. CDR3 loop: CSVWSSDRGSAKNIQYF.

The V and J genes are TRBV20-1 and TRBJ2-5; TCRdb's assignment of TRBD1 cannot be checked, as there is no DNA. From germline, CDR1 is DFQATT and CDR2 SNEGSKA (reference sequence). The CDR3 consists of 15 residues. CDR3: CSAQAAFLGTETQYF.

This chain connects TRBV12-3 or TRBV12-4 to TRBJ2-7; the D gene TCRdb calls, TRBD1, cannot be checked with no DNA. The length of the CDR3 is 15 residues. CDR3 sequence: CASREQGGQSYEQYF.

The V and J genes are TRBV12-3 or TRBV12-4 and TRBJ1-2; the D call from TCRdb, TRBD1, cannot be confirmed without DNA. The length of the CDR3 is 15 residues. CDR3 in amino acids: CASSRTGAAGYGYTF.

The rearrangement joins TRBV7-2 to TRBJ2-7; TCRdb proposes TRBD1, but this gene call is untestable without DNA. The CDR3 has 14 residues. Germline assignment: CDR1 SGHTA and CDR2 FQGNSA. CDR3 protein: CASSPGTSSREQYF.

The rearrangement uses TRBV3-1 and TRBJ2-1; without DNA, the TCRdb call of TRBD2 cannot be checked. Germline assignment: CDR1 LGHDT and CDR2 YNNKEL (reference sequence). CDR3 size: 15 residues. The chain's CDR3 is CASSQDPRREREQFF.

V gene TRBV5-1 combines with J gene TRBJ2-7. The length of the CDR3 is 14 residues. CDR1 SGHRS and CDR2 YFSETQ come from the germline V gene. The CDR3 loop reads CASSLGRGWDEQYF.